The present TCR beta chain was sequenced within a study of shared clonotypes between healthy human individuals. Note on this clone: Its antigen is not known.

Genomic DNA belonging to each subset was distributed in equal measure over several immunoSEQ plates. Measured with immunoSEQ multiplex PCR; TCRdb has only the in-frame clones, and not every one. This sample has 2.5 million or so clones, with more than 80% found just once. Study outcomes and limitations: A generally larger estimated richness was seen in naive subsets than in memory subsets. Donor scarcity curtailed the genetic and exposure-history diversity represented herein.

All of the donors resided in Nashville, Tennessee, and each was a Caucasian adult. Sequenced sample: naive CD4+ T cells sorted from blood. Indicated subset: CD45RA+ positively selected. This TCR derives from a man aged 18 to 30 in good health.

The CDR3 sequence: CASQGAAGPYGYTF. CDR3 DNA sequence: TGTGCCTCCCAAGGGGCGGCCGGACCCTATGGCTACACCTTC. The chain employs TRBV28 and TRBJ1-2, with a weak D call TRBD1 (5 bases). Germline assignment: CDR1 MDHEN and CDR2 SYDVKM. The CDR3 is 14 residues long. V lost 11 bases, J lost 4 bases, and 20 bases lay in between.